This T cell receptor (beta chain) derives from a study of T cells in Graves' hyperthyroidism and ophthalmopathy. In its sample, this clonotype was seen many times. This CDR3 has 11 amino acids. Germline V lookup: CDR1 SEHNR, CDR2 FQNEAQ (reference sequence). Trimming stripped 6 bases from V and 3 bases from J, with 6 bases between. The source material, RNA transcripts, was used to amplify TCR beta CDR3 regions. A first-round RT-PCR of the TCR CDR3 used the HTBI primer set. TCRdb called the multiplex PCR reads again in MiXCR, with one record for every CDR3 protein. The data hold hundreds of thousands of distinct CDR3 sequences, with around 19% observed a single time.

V usage is TRBV7-9 and J usage is TRBJ2-7; D not certain. This TCR came from a woman aged 45 to 65 with Graves' hyperthyroidism that later progressed to Graves' ophthalmopathy. Sequencing was performed on blood. As DNA, the CDR3 is TGTGCCAGCAGTATAAGCTACGAGCAGTACTTC. The encoded protein is CASSISYEQYF.